This TCR beta chain was observed in a study of shared clonotypes between healthy human individuals. Study observations and caveats: Generally, estimated richness proved larger in naive subsets than it did in memory subsets.

The assay was immunoSEQ multiplex PCR, and TCRdb's table has in-frame clones only and misses some. The sample includes 550,000 to 750,000 clones, around 90% seen only once; the top ten take 24%. V was clipped by 5 bases and J by 11 bases; unmatched bases: 15. CDR1 and CDR2 from the germline V gene are SGHTA and FQGTGA. This CDR3 has 15 residues. The sample holds one count of this clone. Antigen: not known. Terminally differentiated effector memory CD45RA+ cells were excluded from the naive CD8 cells, which were CD45RO-negative and positively selected for CCR7. The sample consisted of naive CD8+ T cells sorted from blood. The source is a man aged 25 to 45 in good health. This rearrangement joins TRBV7-3 to TRBJ1-1; 9 bases map to TRBD1. CDR3 nucleotide sequence: TGTGCCAGCAGCGTCACGGTTCCCGGGACAGGGCTGGCTTTCTTT. This translates into CASSVTVPGTGLAFF.